This T cell receptor (beta chain) was sequenced for a study of shared clonotypes between healthy human individuals. Findings and caveats of the study: Naive subsets usually exceeded memory subsets in estimated richness.

The donor population consisted of healthy HIV-negative adults with no recent acute infections or vaccinations. Comments on this clone: Antigen unknown.

At deep level, the assay was performed. The authors loaded 150 to 250 ng DNA, about 30,000 T cell genomes, into sorted-subset replicate PCRs. Using immunoSEQ multiplex PCR, the repertoire was profiled, and TCRdb retains in-frame clones only, with some absent. The sample has about 980,000 clones; approximately 76% are singletons. Specimen: memory CD4+ T cells sorted from blood. Documented subset: CD45RA-negative fraction. This clonotype was sampled from a man aged 18 to 30 in good health.

CDR3 in DNA: TGTGCCAGCAGCTCTTCTCTAGCGGGGGCATACAATGAGCAGTTCTTC. It codes for CASSSSLAGAYNEQFF. The V call is TRBV7-3, the J call TRBJ2-1; 10 bases map to TRBD2. The J segment lost 4 bases and the V segment lost 4 bases, leaving 7 bases of the junction unmatched. Germline CDR1 and CDR2: SGHTA and FQGTGA. The CDR3 contains 16 residues. Full variable domain (remainder filled in from reference TRBV7-3 and TRBJ2-1): GAGVSQTPSNKVTEKGKYVELRCDPISGHTALYWYRQSLGQGPEFLIYFQGTGAADDSGLPNDRFFAVRPEGSVSTLKIQRTERGDSAVYLCASSSSLAGAYNEQFFGPGTRLTVL.